Listed below are T cell receptor beta chains from one sample, sequenced in a study of cytomegalovirus exposure and HLA in healthy donors. The protocol was immunoSEQ multiplex PCR, while the TCRdb copy is restricted to in-frame clones and leaves out a portion. The data show 100,000 or so clones, around 75% seen once. Sequencing input: PBMCs. All receptors derive from a man between 45 and 60 years old in good health and CMV-seronegative. The conserved cysteine and the conserved F or W are not part of the CDR3 here. A D gene is named only where the DNA matches it firmly.

j_call d_call v_call cdr3_aa
TRBJ2-1 TRBD2 TRBV28 ASSPQRERGYYEQF
TRBJ2-1 TRBD2 TRBV4-1 ASSQEKAGGRAEQF
TRBJ1-1 - TRBV9 ASSETQTGPAF
TRBJ2-1 - TRBV18 ASSTSSLPSEQF
TRBJ1-2 - TRBV11-2 ASSLSMGAGDYGYT
TRBJ2-7 TRBD1 TRBV27 ASSQFGQGAYEQY
TRBJ2-7 TRBD1 TRBV2 ASSRDRREQY
TRBJ2-4 TRBD2 TRBV11-2 ASSTGGAGNIQY
TRBJ2-1 TRBD1 TRBV28 ASSGQGRVEQF
TRBJ2-5 - TRBV7-2 ASSQNGERETQY
TRBJ2-5 - TRBV28 ASSFARVAETQY
TRBJ1-6 TRBD1 TRBV14 ASSIDRGNRGSPLH
TRBJ1-3 - TRBV18 ASSPGRNSGNTIY
TRBJ2-1 TRBD2 TRBV4-2 ASSQGWSGGAGNEQF
TRBJ2-2 - TRBV10-3 AISDQGRAGELF
TRBJ2-5 - TRBV11-1 ASSTRETQY
TRBJ2-3 TRBD2 TRBV5-1 ASSLASGGADTQY
TRBJ2-1 TRBD2 TRBV5-4 ASSSVAGENNEQF
TRBJ2-1 TRBD1 TRBV7-9 ASSWGQGPYNEQF
TRBJ2-3 TRBD2 TRBV5-4 ASSSLAGGPTDTQY
- - TRBV27 ASRSRGRATYEQY
TRBJ1-2 - TRBV11-2 ASSPQNFNYGYT
TRBJ2-5 TRBD1 TRBV12-5 ASGRDRGETQY
TRBJ2-5 TRBD1 TRBV7-9 ASSDTGASGTQY
TRBJ1-1 - TRBV10-1 ASSRGVNTEAF
TRBJ2-2 - TRBV30 AWSILGRNTGELF
TRBJ2-2 - TRBV5-1 ASRTYGASTNTGELF
TRBJ2-3 TRBD2 TRBV2 ANRGGTSSTDTQY
TRBJ1-5 - TRBV18 ASSLFGQHQPQH
TRBJ2-1 - TRBV15 ATSRDGSWSYNEQF
TRBJ1-5 - TRBV6-5 ASRDTSNQPQH
TRBJ2-3 TRBD2 TRBV5-1 ASSQHLSGSSTDTQY
TRBJ1-2 - TRBV7-9 SSSLDTRDYGYT
TRBJ1-2 - TRBV6-1 ASIPPGVIYGYT
TRBJ2-5 - TRBV4-3 ASSQETAGTQY
TRBJ2-7 TRBD1 TRBV27 ASKGGRTGLVSYEQY
TRBJ2-5 - TRBV5-1 ASSLDSVQETQY
TRBJ2-1 - TRBV30 AWSAVGRGEQF
TRBJ1-6 - TRBV6-5 ASSYSDRGENSPLH
TRBJ1-5 TRBD1 TRBV6-1 ASSETAGGGGNQPQH
TRBJ2-3 - TRBV5-1 ASSPRRAGTTDTQY
TRBJ2-3 - TRBV19 ASSALPITDTQY